The clone carrying this T cell receptor (beta chain) is labeled medium-sized. This sample stems from a study of patients and donors after allogeneic stem cell transplantation. V shed 0 bases and J shed 4 bases, with 11 bases lying between them. CDR3 length: 15 amino acids. Germline V gene data show CDR1 as SGHKS and CDR2 as YYEKEE (reference sequence). TCRdb re-derived calls from the RT-PCR reads in MiXCR, one entry per CDR3 protein. The data show around 2,000 distinct CDR3 sequences, 1.7% seen once. Sequencing input: blood, either unsorted or a sorted T cell fraction (not recorded which). The clonotype originates from a human donor who was either an allogeneic HSCT recipient or a stem cell or donor lymphocyte infusion donor (not recorded which). It is not recorded whose cells these are; they may come from a transplant donor. The rearrangement joins TRBV5-5 to TRBJ1-5; D gene uncertain. The CDR3 coding sequence is TGTGCCAGCAGCTTGGAAGGCGGAGGAAATCAGCCCCAGCATTTT. It specifies CASSLEGGGNQPQHF.